The source of this T cell receptor beta chain is a study of T cell repertoires in cytomegalovirus infection. Study-level information: Selected CMV epitopes included recently identified HLA-C-restricted ones as well as well-studied HLA-B-restricted ones.

The study, taken as a whole, reports: HLA-C-restricted CMV clonotypes gave the most frequent clonotype in two of eight donors.

One entry per CDR3 protein, called by TCRdb with MiXCR from the reads. The sample has about 830,000 distinct CDR3 sequences, 32% seen once. Trimming at V came to 0 bases and at J to 6 bases, leaving 12 bases not matched to a gene. Germline V gives CDR1 KGHDR, CDR2 SFDVKD. The length of the CDR3 is 18 residues. Remarks on this clonotype: Its antigen is not identified.

The sequence came from a human donor in good health (CMV status not recorded). Some clones in this sample may be carry-over from other donors' samples. The chain employs TRBV24-1 and TRBJ2-3; 9 bases fit TRBD2. The sample here was cultured CD8+ T cells from PBMCs, taken from culture after CMV antigen stimulation. As DNA, the CDR3 is TGTGCCACCAGTGATTTGCCCCTGGGCGGGGGGGCCTTGGATACGCAGTATTTT. Translating gives CATSDLPLGGGALDTQYF.